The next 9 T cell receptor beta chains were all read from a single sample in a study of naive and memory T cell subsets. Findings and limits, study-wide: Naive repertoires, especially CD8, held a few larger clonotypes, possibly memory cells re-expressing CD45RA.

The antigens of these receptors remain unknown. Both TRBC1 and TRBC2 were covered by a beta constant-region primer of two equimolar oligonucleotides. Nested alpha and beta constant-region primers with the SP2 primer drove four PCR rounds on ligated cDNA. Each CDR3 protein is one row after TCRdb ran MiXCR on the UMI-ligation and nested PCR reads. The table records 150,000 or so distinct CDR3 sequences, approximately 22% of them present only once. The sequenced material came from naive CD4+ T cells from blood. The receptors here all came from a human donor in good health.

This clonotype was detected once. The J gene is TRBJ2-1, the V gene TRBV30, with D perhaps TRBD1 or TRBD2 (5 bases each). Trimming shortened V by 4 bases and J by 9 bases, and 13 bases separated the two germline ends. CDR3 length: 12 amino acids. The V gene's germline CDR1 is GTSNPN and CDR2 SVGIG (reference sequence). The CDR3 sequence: CAWTRGRGEQFF. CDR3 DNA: TGTGCCTGGACTCGGGGACGCGGTGAGCAGTTCTTC.

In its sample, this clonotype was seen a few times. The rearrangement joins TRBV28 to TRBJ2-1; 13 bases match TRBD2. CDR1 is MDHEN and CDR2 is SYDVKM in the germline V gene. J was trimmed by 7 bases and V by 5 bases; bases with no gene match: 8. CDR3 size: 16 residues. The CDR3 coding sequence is TGTGCCAGCAGTACACTAGCGGGAGGGCCCAGGAATGAGCAGTTCTTC. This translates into CASSTLAGGPRNEQFF.

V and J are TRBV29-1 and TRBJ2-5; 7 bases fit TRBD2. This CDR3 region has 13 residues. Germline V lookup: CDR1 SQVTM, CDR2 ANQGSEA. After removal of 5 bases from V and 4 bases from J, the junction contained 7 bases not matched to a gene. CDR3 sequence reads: CSVRWEGLETQYF. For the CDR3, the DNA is TGCAGCGTTAGGTGGGAGGGCCTAGAGACCCAGTACTTC.

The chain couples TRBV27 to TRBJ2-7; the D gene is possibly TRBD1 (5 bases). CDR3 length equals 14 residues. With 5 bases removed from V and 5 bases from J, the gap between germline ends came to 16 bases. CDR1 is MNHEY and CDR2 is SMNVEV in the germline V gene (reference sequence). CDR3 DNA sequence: TGTGCCAGCAGTCCCAGGGCTCGGGCGGACGAGCAGTACTTC. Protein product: CASSPRARADEQYF.

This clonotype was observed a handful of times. The CDR3 DNA reads TGCAGTGCTAGGAATGGGAATCAGCCCCAGCATTTT. It codes for CSARNGNQPQHF. V is TRBV20-1 and J is TRBJ1-5; D not resolved. V lost 3 bases and J lost 4, with 7 bases in between. Germline CDR1 is DFQATT and CDR2 is SNEGSKA (reference sequence). The CDR3 runs to 12 residues.

In DNA form, the CDR3 reads TGTGCCAGCAGTCTGGCGGGAGGGCACGAGCAGTACTTC. It codes for CASSLAGGHEQYF. The J gene is TRBJ2-7, the V gene TRBV25-1, with 9 bases identical to TRBD2. V shed 5 bases, J shed 5 bases, and the junction held 4 bases outside the gene matches. The CDR3 loop spans 13 amino acids. Germline loops: CDR1 MGHDK, CDR2 SYGVNS.

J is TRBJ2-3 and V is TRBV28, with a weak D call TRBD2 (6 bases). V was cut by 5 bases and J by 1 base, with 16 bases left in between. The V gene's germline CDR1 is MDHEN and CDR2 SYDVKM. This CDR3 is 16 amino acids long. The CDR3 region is CASSLDASAGTDTQYF. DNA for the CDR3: TGTGCCAGCAGTCTCGACGCTAGCGCAGGCACAGATACGCAGTATTTT.

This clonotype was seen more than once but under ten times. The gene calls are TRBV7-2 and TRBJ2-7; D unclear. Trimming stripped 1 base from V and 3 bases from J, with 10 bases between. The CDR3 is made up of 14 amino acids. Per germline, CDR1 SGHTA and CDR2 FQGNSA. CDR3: CASSLVSLLYEQYF. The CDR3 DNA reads TGTGCCAGCAGCTTAGTTAGTCTACTCTACGAGCAGTACTTC. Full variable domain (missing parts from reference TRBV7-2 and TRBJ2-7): GAGVSQSPSNKVTEKGKDVELRCDPISGHTALYWYRQSLGQGLEFLIYFQGNSAPDKSGLPSDRFSAERTGGSVSTLTIQRTQQEDSAVYLCASSLVSLLYEQYFGPGTRLTVT.

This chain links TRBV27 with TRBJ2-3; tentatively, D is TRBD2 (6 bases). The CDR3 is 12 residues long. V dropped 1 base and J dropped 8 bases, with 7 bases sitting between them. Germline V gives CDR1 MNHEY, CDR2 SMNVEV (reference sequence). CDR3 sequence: CASSLFGGTQYF. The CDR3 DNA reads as TGTGCCAGCAGTTTATTCGGGGGTACGCAGTATTTT.